This record concerns one T cell receptor (beta chain) sequence. As originally analysed: Estimated nucleated cell counts came from reference gene primer amplification. Sequencing used immunoSEQ multiplex PCR; TCRdb keeps in-frame clones, though not all of them. V and J calls and clone size are those listed in that table; D and trimming were worked out from the DNA. The data show roughly 40,000 clones, with 80% to 90% seen just once and approximately 1.3% held by the top ten. This record belongs to a study of blood T cell repertoires in COVID-19. Study background: COVID-19 samples from acute and convalescent phases originated in the United States, Italy and Spain. T cells, B-cell-depleted T cells, or PBMCs provided the cDNA or gDNA that served as material.

CDR1 and CDR2 (germline): MGHDK, SYGVNS. The CDR3 covers 16 residues. V lost 6 bases to trimming and J lost 7 bases; unmatched junction nucleotides: 12. The receptor was derived from a woman between 40 and 50 years old with acute or convalescent COVID-19. Sequencing was performed on peripheral blood. The V and J genes are TRBV25-1 and TRBJ2-1; 10 nucleotides align to TRBD1. The chain's CDR3 is CASSLRDRGVRNEQFF. The CDR3 coding sequence is TGTGCCAGCAGCCTCCGGGACAGGGGAGTGAGAAATGAGCAGTTCTTC.